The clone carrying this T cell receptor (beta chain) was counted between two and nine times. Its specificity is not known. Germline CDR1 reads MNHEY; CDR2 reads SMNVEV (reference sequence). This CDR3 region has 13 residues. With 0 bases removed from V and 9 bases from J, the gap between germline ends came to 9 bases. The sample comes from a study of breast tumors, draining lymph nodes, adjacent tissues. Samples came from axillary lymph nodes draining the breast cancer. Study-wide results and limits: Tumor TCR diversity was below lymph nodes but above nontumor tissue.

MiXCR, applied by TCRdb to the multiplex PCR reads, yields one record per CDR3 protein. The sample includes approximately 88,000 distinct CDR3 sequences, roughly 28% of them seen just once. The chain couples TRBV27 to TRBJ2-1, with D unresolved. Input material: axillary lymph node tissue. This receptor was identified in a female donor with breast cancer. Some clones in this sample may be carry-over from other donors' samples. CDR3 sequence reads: CASSLSFRTEQFF. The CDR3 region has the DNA TGTGCCAGCAGTTTATCCTTTAGGACTGAGCAGTTCTTC.